Below, 26 T cell receptor beta chains from the same sample are listed, as sequenced in a study of blood T cells in healthy people across ages. Primed by a sample-barcoded 5' primer and a J-beta primer mix, a second PCR proceeded for about 6 to 12 cycles. TCRdb used MiXCR to reprocess the 5' RACE reads, holding one entry per CDR3 protein. The data show 650,000 to 1,000,000 distinct CDR3 sequences, about 36% seen once. The sample taken for sequencing was blood. These receptors were taken from a man in his late teens or twenties in good health.

The rearrangement uses TRBV20-1 and TRBJ2-3, with TRBD2 identical over 12 bases. CDR1 is DFQATT and CDR2 is SNEGSKA in the germline V gene (reference sequence). CDR3 length: 18 amino acids. The V segment lost 6 bases and the J segment 0 bases; nucleotides outside the gene matches: 13. The CDR3 region is CSASLTSGGTTSTDTQYF. The CDR3 region has the DNA TGCAGTGCCTCCCTCACTAGCGGGGGGACTACTAGCACAGATACGCAGTATTTT.

The table lists this clonotype with a few counts. In nucleotides, the CDR3 is TGCAGTGCTAGAGACCCTAACAGGGAGGGTCAGCCCCAGCATTTT. Translated, it gives CSARDPNREGQPQHF. The chain joins TRBV20-1 to TRBJ1-5; weak D call: TRBD1 (6 bases). Germline CDR1 and CDR2: DFQATT and SNEGSKA (reference sequence). This CDR3 is 15 amino acids long. Trimming removed 0 bases at V and 6 bases at J, with 15 bases between.

V gene TRBV4-3 combines with J gene TRBJ2-3; TRBD2 aligns across 9 bases. This CDR3 contains 14 residues. Germline V gene lookup returns CDR1 LGHNA and CDR2 YSLEER. J gave up 2 bases and V 5 bases, and 2 bases lay outside the gene matches. As DNA, the CDR3 is TGCGCCAGCAGCGAGCGGGGGGTCACAGATACGCAGTATTTT. It encodes CASSERGVTDTQYF.

The chain has TRBV5-1 and TRBJ1-2; the D is unclear. Trimming shortened V by 4 bases and J by 5 bases, and 12 bases separated the two germline ends. This CDR3 spans 13 amino acids. From germline, CDR1 is SGHRS and CDR2 YFSETQ. This CDR3 reads CASSQDPRYGYTF. DNA for the CDR3: TGCGCCAGCAGCCAGGACCCCCGTTATGGCTACACCTTC.

About this clonotype itself: A much larger clonotype is one base distant, so this may be a read error. V usage is TRBV7-2 and J usage is TRBJ1-2; D uncertain. The V end was cut by 5 bases, the J end by 10 bases, with 17 bases between. The CDR3 runs to 13 residues. CDR1 is SGHTA and CDR2 is FQGNSA in the germline V gene. Here the CDR3 DNA reads TGTGCCAGCAGCGTAAACCAAGAACAGTCCTACACCTTC. Residues: CASSVNQEQSYTF.

The rearrangement links TRBV7-9 to TRBJ2-5, with D possibly TRBD1 on 5 matching bases. This CDR3 has 13 residues. V gave up 4 bases and J gave up 11 bases, with 17 bases separating them. CDR1 and CDR2 from the germline V gene are SEHNR and FQNEAQ (reference sequence). CDR3 DNA: TGTGCCAGCAGCTCCTCAGGGAAGGGTGAGCAGTACTTC. Translation gives CASSSSGKGEQYF. The full variable domain, in which reference TRBV7-9 and TRBJ2-5 provide the parts outside the CDR3, is DTGVSQNPRHKITKRGQNVTFRCDPISEHNRLYWYRQTLGQGPEFLTYFQNEAQLEKSRLLSDRFSAERPKGSFSTLEIQRTEQGDSAMYLCASSSSGKGEQYFGPGTRLLVL.

As to this clonotype: Given a much more abundant clone one base away, this may be a read error. The CDR3 DNA reads TGTGCCAGCAGTCCCAGGATGGCGGAGGCCCAGTACTTC. Amino acids: CASSPRMAEAQYF. This chain joins TRBV6-1 and TRBJ2-5, with D possibly being TRBD2 (5 bases). V shed 5 bases and J shed 9 bases, with 16 bases lying between them. The CDR3 has 13 amino acids. The V gene's germline CDR1 is MNHNS and CDR2 SASEGT.

This clonotype was counted only a few times. The genes are TRBV7-9 and TRBJ2-5; D uncertain. The CDR3 runs 11 residues. Germline V gives CDR1 SEHNR, CDR2 FQNEAQ (reference sequence). Between the trimmed V and J ends, which lost 5 bases and 9 bases, there was a span of 10 bases. The CDR3 region is CASSPGGPQYF. The CDR3 coding sequence is TGTGCCAGCAGCCCAGGCGGACCCCAGTACTTC.

The V and J genes are TRBV6-6 and TRBJ2-6; weak D call: TRBD1 (6 bases). The CDR3 consists of 14 residues. V was trimmed by 6 bases and J by 6 bases, leaving 12 bases between them. Germline-derived CDR1 and CDR2 are MNHNY and SVGAGI (reference sequence). The CDR3: CASRNRAAANVLTF. CDR3 DNA sequence: TGTGCCAGCAGGAACAGGGCCGCGGCCAACGTCCTGACTTTC.

The V and J genes are TRBV18 and TRBJ1-2; D is unclear. Germline CDR1 is KGHSH and CDR2 is LQKENI. V was trimmed by 4 bases and J by 4 bases, leaving 10 bases between them. CDR3 length: 13 residues. This chain's CDR3 is CASSLDDFYGYTF. DNA for the CDR3: TGTGCCAGCTCACTGGACGACTTCTATGGCTACACCTTC.

Details on this clonotype: The germline gene is not matched at one end of the junction; a read error may be the cause. CDR3 protein: CAGSLSSGVNVLTF. In DNA, the CDR3 is TGCGCCGGCAGCCTTAGCTCTGGGGTCAACGTCCTGACTTTC. The chain uses TRBV4-3 and TRBJ2-6; D uncertain. This CDR3 spans 14 amino acids. Germline V gene data show CDR1 as LGHNA and CDR2 as YSLEER.

This clonotype was detected a few times. The gene calls are TRBV14 and TRBJ2-7; tentatively, D is TRBD2 (6 bases). The CDR3 is 15 residues long. Germline V gene sequence: CDR1 SGHDN, CDR2 FVKESK. V was pared by 5 bases and J by 3 bases, with 17 bases between. The CDR3 protein is CASSFGGALNYEQYF. CDR3 DNA sequence: TGTGCCAGCAGCTTCGGGGGTGCCCTCAACTACGAGCAGTACTTC.

The CDR3 protein is CASSPPRDGLRPGTQYF. CDR3 in DNA: TGTGCCAGCAGCCCACCCAGGGACGGCTTACGGCCAGGGACCCAGTACTTC. V and J are TRBV6-6 and TRBJ2-5; tentatively, D is TRBD1 or TRBD2 (5 bases each). CDR1 MNHNY and CDR2 SVGAGI come from the germline V gene (reference sequence). The CDR3 is made up of 17 amino acids. V lost 6 bases to trimming and J lost 7 bases, with 27 bases between them.

This clonotype was observed a handful of times. The chain carries TRBV20-1 and TRBJ1-6; 7 positions agree with TRBD1. The length of the CDR3 is 14 residues. Per the germline V gene, CDR1 is DFQATT and CDR2 is SNEGSKA (reference sequence). Losses at the gene ends were 1 base for V and 6 bases for J; bases not matched to a gene: 3. The DNA for the CDR3 is TGCAGTGCTAGAGGGGACAGTCGTAATTCACCCCTCCACTTT. Its translation is CSARGDSRNSPLHF.

The rearrangement uses TRBV12-3 or TRBV12-4 and TRBJ2-7; D perhaps matches TRBD1 (6 bases). The V end was cut by 4 bases, the J end by 6 bases, with 16 bases between. This CDR3 region has 14 residues. CDR3 sequence: CASSSPSGGPEQYF. Here the CDR3 DNA reads TGTGCCAGCAGTTCGCCCTCTGGGGGCCCCGAGCAGTACTTC.

This clonotype was detected only a few times. The rearrangement links TRBV6-5 to TRBJ1-2; D possibly corresponds to TRBD1 (6 bases). The germline V gene encodes CDR1 MNHEY and CDR2 SVGAGI. Deletions cut 2 bases from V and 6 bases from J, with 10 bases between. This CDR3 comprises 13 residues. The CDR3 sequence is CASSYEQGDGYTF. As DNA, the CDR3 is TGTGCCAGCAGTTACGAACAGGGCGATGGCTACACCTTC.

This rearrangement joins TRBV2 to TRBJ1-3, with D unresolved. This CDR3 is built from 16 residues. Trimming took 2 bases from V and 2 from J, leaving 13 bases between them. Germline CDR1 reads SNHLY; CDR2 reads FYNNEI. CDR3 nucleotides: TGTGCCAGCAGTGAAAAGGGCCCAACCCCTGGAAACACCATATATTTT. It yields the protein CASSEKGPTPGNTIYF. The entire variable domain, with the rest obtained from reference TRBV2 and TRBJ1-3, is as follows: EPEVTQTPSHQVTQMGQEVILRCVPISNHLYFYWYRQILGQKVEFLVSFYNNEISEKSEIFDDQFSVERPDGSNFTLKIRSTKLEDSAMYFCASSEKGPTPGNTIYFGEGSWLTVV.

This chain joins TRBV18 and TRBJ2-2, with TRBD2 identical over 11 bases. Germline CDR1 reads KGHSH; CDR2 reads LQKENI. This CDR3 has 18 amino acids. J gave up 0 bases and V 3 bases, and 6 bases lay outside the gene matches. The CDR3: CASSPQLAGAANTGELFF. DNA for the CDR3: TGTGCCAGCTCACCCCAACTAGCGGGGGCCGCGAACACCGGGGAGCTGTTTTTT.

V gene TRBV18 combines with J gene TRBJ1-2; 7 bases agree with TRBD1. The length of the CDR3 is 17 residues. Germline CDR1 reads KGHSH; CDR2 reads LQKENI. Germline trimming cut 6 bases from V and 8 bases from J; bases unmatched to any gene: 21. The CDR3 protein is CASSLRTGTVLGGGYTF. Written as DNA, the CDR3 is TGTGCCAGCTCGCTGAGGACCGGGACAGTACTCGGAGGAGGCTACACCTTC.

The V call is TRBV4-1, the J call TRBJ2-3; D possibly corresponds to TRBD1 (6 bases). Germline assignment: CDR1 MGHRA and CDR2 YSYEKL. CDR3 length: 15 residues. Trimming removed 2 bases from V and 1 base from J, with 10 bases in between. Here the CDR3 DNA reads TGCGCCAGCAGCCAATTTTGGACAGGCACAGATACGCAGTATTTT. Translated, it gives CASSQFWTGTDTQYF.

This chain uses TRBV2 with TRBJ2-4; no clear D gene. The ends were cut back, 5 bases at V and 1 base at J, with 12 bases in the middle. The germline V gene has CDR1 SNHLY and CDR2 FYNNEI. The CDR3 totals 15 residues. In DNA form, the CDR3 reads TGTGCCAGCAGTAAAAGGGAAGGGGCCAAAAACATTCAGTACTTC. Translation gives CASSKREGAKNIQYF.

This clonotype was recorded a few times. The V and J genes are TRBV4-2 and TRBJ2-7, with D possibly matching TRBD2 (7 bases). Germline assignment: CDR1 LGHNA and CDR2 YNFKEQ. V lost 0 bases, J lost 3 bases, and 12 bases lay in between. This CDR3 contains 15 residues. CDR3 sequence (DNA): TGTGCCAGCAGCCAAGAGGGGGGGGCTGACTACGAGCAGTACTTC. It translates to CASSQEGGADYEQYF.

This clonotype occurred a few times. The chain carries TRBV11-1 and TRBJ2-5, with D possibly matching TRBD2 (7 bases). The V gene's germline CDR1 is SGHAT and CDR2 FQDESV (reference sequence). V lost 6 bases and J lost 11, with 28 bases in between. CDR3 size: 16 residues. The CDR3, as DNA: TGTGCCAGCAGTTCCATTGGGGGGGGCCTCATCAATGAGCAGTACTTC. This translates into CASSSIGGGLINEQYF.

In this sample, this clonotype turned up a few times. The V and J genes are TRBV5-1 and TRBJ2-2, with TRBD1 matching 8 bases. With 3 bases clipped from V and 6 bases from J, the junction kept 1 base outside the gene matches. The CDR3 runs to 13 residues. In germline, CDR1 is SGHRS, CDR2 YFSETQ. Here the CDR3 DNA reads TGCGCCAGCAGCTCCAGGGGGCCCGGGGAGCTGTTTTTT. It yields the protein CASSSRGPGELFF.

The gene calls are TRBV11-1 and TRBJ2-1, with D possibly being TRBD2 (7 bases). The CDR3 consists of 15 residues. Germline assignment: CDR1 SGHAT and CDR2 FQDESV (reference sequence). Trimming shortened V by 0 bases and J by 8 bases, and 14 bases separated the two germline ends. As DNA, the CDR3 is TGTGCCAGCAGCTTAGCGGGGGGGCCTTTGGATGAGCAGTTCTTC. Translating it yields CASSLAGGPLDEQFF.

This clonotype was seen a few times. The V gene is TRBV29-1, the J gene TRBJ1-4, with TRBD1 as a possible D gene (5 bases). CDR1 and CDR2 (germline): SQVTM, ANQGSEA. The CDR3 consists of 17 residues. V was trimmed by 0 bases and J by 7 bases, leaving 21 bases between them. CDR3 in DNA: TGCAGCGTTGAAGAAGAACGGGACCGGGCAAACACTGAAAAACTGTTTTTT. It yields the protein CSVEEERDRANTEKLFF. The full variable domain, its missing parts supplied by reference TRBV29-1 and TRBJ1-4, is SAVISQKPSRDICQRGTSLTIQCQVDSQVTMMFWYRQQPGQSLTLIATANQGSEATYESGFVIDKFPISRPNLTFSTLTVSNMSPEDSSIYLCSVEEERDRANTEKLFFGSGTQLSVL.